This TCR beta chain is from a study of blood T cell repertoires in COVID-19. On the study more broadly: Collection of acute and convalescent COVID-19 samples took place in the United States, Italy and Spain. Sources were T cells, B-cell-depleted T cells, or PBMCs; the material itself was cDNA or gDNA.

Source study methods: Reference gene primer amplification gave estimated nucleated cell counts. Data came from immunoSEQ multiplex PCR; TCRdb stores just in-frame clones and leaves some out. That table is the source of V, J and clone size, and D and trimming were worked out from the DNA. The data hold about 110,000 clones, with roughly 84% observed a single time. This CDR3 comprises 15 residues. V shed 6 bases, J shed 6 bases, and the junction held 11 bases outside the gene matches. Germline V CDR1 and CDR2: MNHEY, SVGAGI. The TCR was taken from a man in his forties or fifties with acute or convalescent COVID-19. The gene calls are TRBV6-5 and TRBJ2-3; 8 bases are a match to TRBD2. Sequenced: peripheral blood. This CDR3 reads CASSRKRGGRDTQYF. The CDR3 DNA follows: TGTGCCAGCAGCAGAAAACGGGGGGGGCGGGATACGCAGTATTTT.